This section outlines one T cell receptor beta chain sequence together with its context. Original analysis: Reference gene primer amplification in the assay estimated nucleated cell counts. Sequencing was performed with immunoSEQ multiplex PCR; in TCRdb, only in-frame clones are kept and a portion is missing. V and J calls and clone size are as listed in that table; D and trimming were resolved from the DNA. Here the sample spans around 250,000 clones, over 75% being singletons. V shed 4 bases, J shed 1 base, and the junction held 8 bases outside the gene matches. This CDR3 is 16 amino acids long. Germline CDR1 is SGHVS and CDR2 is FQNEAQ. These data belong to a study of blood T cell repertoires in COVID-19. Study as a whole: Sources were T cells, B-cell-depleted T cells, or PBMCs; the material itself was cDNA or gDNA.

The rearrangement links TRBV7-8 to TRBJ2-7; 9 bases match TRBD2. The source is a human donor in a cohort sampled during active COVID-19. Sequencing was performed on peripheral blood. The CDR3 DNA is TGTGCCAGCAGCTACACGGAGCGGGAGGAATCCTACGAGCAGTACTTC. Translating gives CASSYTEREESYEQYF. The whole variable domain, remainder taken from reference TRBV7-8 and TRBJ2-7, is GAGVSQSPRYKVAKRGQDVALRCDPISGHVSLFWYQQALGQGPEFLTYFQNEAQLDKSGLPSDRFFAERPEGSVSTLKIQRTQQEDSAVYLCASSYTEREESYEQYFGPGTRLTVT.